This passage covers 28 T cell receptor beta chains from one sample sequenced in a study of blood T cell repertoires in COVID-19. TCRdb's table, derived via immunoSEQ multiplex PCR, lists solely in-frame clones and lacks some. The sample lists around 170,000 clones; approximately 86% were seen once. The specimen sequenced was peripheral blood. These receptor sequences come from a woman aged 25-40 years with active or convalescent COVID-19.

This chain joins TRBV6-1 and TRBJ1-4; TRBD1 matches 9 bases. V shed 3 bases, J shed 9 bases, and the junction held 5 bases outside the gene matches. Germline-derived CDR1 and CDR2 are MNHNS and SASEGT. The CDR3 consists of 14 residues. The DNA of the CDR3 is TGTGCCAGCAGTGAGACAGGGGGGTCCAAAAAACTGTTTTTT. This gives the protein CASSETGGSKKLFF.

The chain couples TRBV20-1 to TRBJ2-7, with 10 nucleotides matching TRBD1. Germline-derived CDR1 and CDR2 are DFQATT and SNEGSKA (reference sequence). The CDR3 sequence is 14 residues long. V lost 3 bases, J lost 4 bases, and 6 bases stayed unmatched. The CDR3: CSASMRTGGYEQYF. In nucleotides, the CDR3 is TGCAGTGCTAGTATGCGGACAGGGGGTTACGAGCAGTACTTC.

This chain uses TRBV6-1 with TRBJ1-5, with 7 bases matching TRBD1. The CDR3 sequence is 19 residues long. Germline CDR1 reads MNHNS; CDR2 reads SASEGT. The V gene end was trimmed by 3 bases and the J gene end by 0 bases; junction bases not matched to a gene: 14. The DNA of the CDR3 is TGTGCCAGCAGTGAGTTCGCTGGTGGGACAGCCTATAGCAATCAGCCCCAGCATTTT. Encoded protein: CASSEFAGGTAYSNQPQHF.

This chain uses TRBV5-4 with TRBJ1-2; a weak D match, TRBD1 (5 bases). Trimming removed 1 base at V and 8 bases at J, with 18 bases between. The CDR3 has 15 amino acids. Germline V CDR1 and CDR2: SGHNT, YYREEE (reference sequence). The DNA for the CDR3 is TGTGCCAGCAGCTTGTACGAGCCACTCACAGGCGGCTACACCTTC. It yields the protein CASSLYEPLTGGYTF.

V is TRBV4-1 and J is TRBJ2-5; 7 bases match TRBD2. The CDR3 is 14 amino acids. Per germline, CDR1 MGHRA and CDR2 YSYEKL. V shed 3 bases and J 0 bases; nucleotides not matched to a gene: 1. CDR3 DNA sequence: TGCGCCAGCAGCCAGCGGGGGAACCAAGAGACCCAGTACTTC. Its protein is CASSQRGNQETQYF.

The V call is TRBV28, the J call TRBJ1-2, with TRBD1 matching over 9 bases. V lost 7 bases and J lost 8; bases outside the gene matches: 17. The CDR3 spans 16 residues. CDR1 and CDR2 (germline): MDHEN, SYDVKM. In DNA, the CDR3 is TGTGCCAGCATCCTTTCACCGGGACAGGGTCGTCGAGGCTACACCTTC. Translated: CASILSPGQGRRGYTF.

The chain employs TRBV3-1 (or the pseudogene TRBV3-2) and TRBJ2-1; TRBD2 might be the D (6 bases). CDR1 and CDR2 from the germline V gene are LGHDT and YNNKEL (reference sequence). Trimming cost V 4 bases and J 0 bases, with 10 bases left between them. This CDR3 has 15 amino acids. CDR3 nucleotides: TGTGCCAGCAGCCTTAGCGGTAGCTCCTACAATGAGCAGTTCTTC. This translates into CASSLSGSSYNEQFF.

This chain links TRBV27 with TRBJ2-1; the D gene is possibly TRBD2 (5 bases). This CDR3 comprises 15 residues. Trimming shortened V by 6 bases and J by 1 base, and 13 bases separated the two germline ends. Germline lookup yields CDR1 MNHEY and CDR2 SMNVEV (reference sequence). The chain's CDR3 is CASSPRTLSYNEQFF. The CDR3 nucleotides read TGTGCCAGCAGCCCACGGACTCTTTCCTACAATGAGCAGTTCTTC.

V and J are TRBV5-6 and TRBJ1-5; 7 nucleotides match TRBD1. With 0 bases clipped from V and 3 bases from J, the junction kept 9 bases outside the gene matches. Germline-derived CDR1 and CDR2 are SGHDT and YYEEEE. The CDR3 totals 17 residues. CDR3 loop: CASSLGMGTDLNQPQHF. CDR3 nucleotide sequence: TGTGCCAGCAGCTTGGGAATGGGGACAGACCTCAATCAGCCCCAGCATTTT.

This chain uses TRBV19 with TRBJ2-1, with 13 bases matching TRBD2. V was clipped by 3 bases and J by 5 bases; unmatched bases: 1. This CDR3 contains 15 residues. CDR1 LNHDA and CDR2 SQIVND come from the germline V gene (reference sequence). CDR3 residues: CASSMGTSGNNEQFF. CDR3 sequence (DNA): TGTGCCAGTAGTATGGGGACTAGCGGGAACAATGAGCAGTTCTTC.

The chain carries TRBV6-5 and TRBJ1-6, with TRBD1 matching over 7 bases. The CDR3 covers 15 residues. Germline assignment: CDR1 MNHEY and CDR2 SVGAGI. After removal of 3 bases from V and 9 bases from J, the junction contained 8 bases not matched to a gene. The CDR3 DNA follows: TGTGCCAGCAGTTATAGAGGGACAGCTAGTTCACCCCTCCACTTT. Protein product: CASSYRGTASSPLHF.

The rearrangement links TRBV27 to TRBJ2-7, with TRBD1 matching over 7 bases. Germline values: CDR1 MNHEY, CDR2 SMNVEV (reference sequence). CDR3 length: 14 amino acids. After removal of 6 bases from V and 0 bases from J, the junction contained 5 bases not matched to a gene. Here the CDR3 DNA reads TGTGCCAGCAGCTCATGGGACAGCTCCTACGAGCAGTACTTC. This sequence encodes CASSSWDSSYEQYF.

The rearrangement links TRBV6-2 or TRBV6-3 to TRBJ2-1, with 9 bases matching TRBD2. In germline, CDR1 is MNHEY, CDR2 SVGEGT. This CDR3 is built from 15 residues. The J segment lost 4 bases and the V segment lost 6 bases, leaving 7 bases of the junction unmatched. The CDR3 nucleotides read TGTGCCAGCAGCCCTAGCGGGGACACATACAATGAGCAGTTCTTC. Translating it yields CASSPSGDTYNEQFF.

This chain links TRBV27 with TRBJ1-1, with D maybe TRBD1 (6 bases). Germline V CDR1 and CDR2: MNHEY, SMNVEV (reference sequence). V was cut by 8 bases and J by 3 bases, with 16 bases left in between. The CDR3 covers 14 residues. CDR3 region: CASLTGPAYTEAFF. The CDR3 DNA reads as TGTGCCAGCCTGACAGGACCCGCCTACACTGAAGCTTTCTTT.

V gene TRBV27 combines with J gene TRBJ2-7, with D possibly being TRBD1 (5 bases). The germline V gene has CDR1 MNHEY and CDR2 SMNVEV (reference sequence). CDR3 size: 12 residues. V shed 6 bases and J shed 3 bases, with 9 bases lying between them. The CDR3 coding sequence is TGTGCCAGCAGAAGGGGCCTCTACGAGCAGTACTTC. Translation gives CASRRGLYEQYF.

CDR3 amino acids: CASSLAPGQVNEKLFF. CDR3 sequence (DNA): TGTGCCAGCAGCTTAGCGCCGGGACAGGTTAATGAAAAACTGTTTTTT. The genes are TRBV7-8 and TRBJ1-4; TRBD1 matches at 8 bases. This CDR3 contains 16 residues. Germline V gives CDR1 SGHVS, CDR2 FQNEAQ. V lost 0 bases, J lost 4 bases, and 4 bases stayed unmatched. The full variable domain, its missing parts supplied by reference TRBV7-8 and TRBJ1-4, is GAGVSQSPRYKVAKRGQDVALRCDPISGHVSLFWYQQALGQGPEFLTYFQNEAQLDKSGLPSDRFFAERPEGSVSTLKIQRTQQEDSAVYLCASSLAPGQVNEKLFFGSGTQLSVL.

The V call is TRBV27, the J call TRBJ2-7; 8 bases match TRBD2. This CDR3 region has 16 residues. V was pared by 5 bases and J by 4 bases, with 13 bases of the junction left unmatched. In germline, CDR1 is MNHEY, CDR2 SMNVEV (reference sequence). CDR3 sequence (DNA): TGTGCCAGCAGTCCCCGACTAGCGAGAGGGGAATACGAGCAGTACTTC. Translation gives CASSPRLARGEYEQYF.

This chain links TRBV9 with TRBJ1-1; possibly TRBD1 for D (6 bases). The CDR3 contains 15 residues. The germline V gene encodes CDR1 SGDLS and CDR2 YYNGEE. V was clipped by 0 bases and J by 1 base, with 10 bases between them. CDR3 sequence reads: CASSVAGGPNTEAFF. In DNA, the CDR3 is TGTGCCAGCAGCGTAGCCGGGGGGCCGAACACTGAAGCTTTCTTT.

CDR3 amino acids: CASSIDRGGLLLDTQYF. The CDR3 DNA is TGTGCCAGTAGTATAGATCGGGGGGGCCTCCTCTTGGATACGCAGTATTTT. The chain recombines TRBV19 with TRBJ2-3; 8 nucleotides agree with TRBD2. The V segment lost 0 bases and the J segment 6 bases; nucleotides outside the gene matches: 11. The CDR3 has 17 residues. Germline CDR1 and CDR2: LNHDA and SQIVND (reference sequence).

The chain employs TRBV7-2 and TRBJ2-7; TRBD2 matches at 13 bases. Germline CDR1 and CDR2: SGHTA and FQGNSA. This CDR3 spans 17 amino acids. The junction had 10 bases not matched to a gene; V was cut back by 5 bases and J by 3 bases. The CDR3 region is CASSPGLAGFTSYEQYF. The CDR3 DNA reads as TGTGCCAGCAGCCCGGGACTAGCGGGGTTTACAAGCTACGAGCAGTACTTC.

This sequence joins TRBV3-1 (or the pseudogene TRBV3-2) and TRBJ1-4; D not resolved. This CDR3 is built from 12 residues. Germline CDR1 reads LGHDT; CDR2 reads YNNKEL (reference sequence). The V and J ends lost 6 bases and 8 bases respectively, with 10 bases between them. The chain's CDR3 is CASSARREKLFF. CDR3 coding DNA: TGTGCCAGCAGTGCAAGGAGAGAAAAACTGTTTTTT.

This clone was found once. This chain uses TRBV3-1 (or the pseudogene TRBV3-2) with TRBJ1-4; D is perhaps TRBD1 (5 bases). The CDR3 contains 15 residues. Trimming shortened V by 4 bases and J by 5 bases, and 14 bases separated the two germline ends. Germline assignment: CDR1 LGHDT and CDR2 YNNKEL (reference sequence). CDR3 sequence reads: CASSRLQTVNEKLFF. Written as DNA, the CDR3 is TGTGCCAGCAGCCGCCTTCAGACAGTGAATGAAAAACTGTTTTTT.

The chain carries TRBV27 and TRBJ2-6, with a tentative D call TRBD2 (7 bases). Germline loops: CDR1 MNHEY, CDR2 SMNVEV (reference sequence). The CDR3 has 17 residues. V was shortened by 6 bases and J by 2 bases, with 17 bases between the two germline ends. In DNA form, the CDR3 reads TGTGCCAGCAGCTTAGGTGCGGGGGCCGCTGGGGCCAACGTCCTGACTTTC. This gives the protein CASSLGAGAAGANVLTF.

This sequence joins TRBV7-9 and TRBJ1-1; D uncertain. Per germline, CDR1 SEHNR and CDR2 FQNEAQ (reference sequence). Trimming cost V 1 base and J 1 base, with 4 bases left between them. The CDR3 covers 13 residues. CDR3 bases: TGTGCCAGCAGCTTAGGAGAGAACACTGAAGCTTTCTTT. Its translation is CASSLGENTEAFF.

The chain employs TRBV9 and TRBJ1-2, with 9 bases identical to TRBD1. V dropped 2 bases and J dropped 1; count of bases not matched to a gene: 3. The CDR3 runs 15 residues. From germline, CDR1 is SGDLS and CDR2 YYNGEE. The CDR3 DNA reads TGTGCCAGCAGCGTCGGGACAGGGTTTAACTATGGCTACACCTTC. Encoded protein: CASSVGTGFNYGYTF.

The chain uses TRBV15 and TRBJ2-1, with D perhaps TRBD2 (5 bases). Between the trimmed V and J ends, which lost 3 bases and 0 bases, there was a span of 15 bases. The germline CDR1 and CDR2 sequences are LNHNV and YYDKDF (reference sequence). The CDR3 has 17 residues. CDR3: CATSSRGAKSSYNEQFF. The CDR3 coding sequence is TGTGCCACCAGCAGCCGGGGAGCCAAGAGCTCCTACAATGAGCAGTTCTTC.

This clone showed up just once. V is TRBV18 and J is TRBJ2-7; D may be TRBD2 (6 bases). The length of the CDR3 is 16 residues. V shed 2 bases and J shed 0 bases, with 14 bases lying between them. The V gene's germline CDR1 is KGHSH and CDR2 LQKENI. The CDR3, as DNA: TGTGCCAGCTCACCAAGCCTAGCGTCCATCTCCTACGAGCAGTACTTC. It encodes CASSPSLASISYEQYF. Full variable domain (outside the CDR3, taken from reference TRBV18 and TRBJ2-7): NAGVMQNPRHLVRRRGQEARLRCSPMKGHSHVYWYRQLPEEGLKFMVYLQKENIIDESGMPKERFSAEFPKEGPSILRIQQVVRGDSAAYFCASSPSLASISYEQYFGPGTRLTVT.

Only a few counts were recorded for this clone. Other DNA variants within this sample encode the same CDR3. V usage is TRBV5-1 and J usage is TRBJ2-1, with 9 bases that match TRBD2. CDR3 length: 15 residues. Per germline, CDR1 SGHRS and CDR2 YFSETQ. The junction had 7 bases not matched to a gene; V was cut back by 2 bases and J by 7 bases. CDR3 residues: CASSFPLAGGNEQFF. The DNA of the CDR3 is TGCGCCAGCAGCTTTCCACTAGCGGGCGGTAATGAGCAGTTCTTC.